The 15 T cell receptor beta chains reported below all come from one sample, sequenced in a study of blood T cell repertoires in COVID-19 (dated by TCRdb to about 2020). Libraries were built with the immunoSEQ multiplex PCR assay. Here the immuneACCESS table is served through TCRdb, limited to in-frame sequences with V and J called. Missing clones are a known gap in these copies; in checked studies unresolved V genes cover under half, and the rest lacks a known reason. The sample data list about 530,000 clones, and roughly 91% of these were observed just once. Together, the top ten hold less than 9% of the sample. Specimen: peripheral blood. These TCRs come from a woman aged 45-59 years with COVID-19, enrolled during active disease.

The count of this clone is one. V is TRBV19 and J is TRBJ1-2; maybe TRBD1 (5 bases). Per the germline V gene, CDR1 is LNHDA and CDR2 is SQIVND (reference sequence). This CDR3 is 17 amino acids long. Trimming removed 7 bases at V and 0 bases at J, with 21 bases between. The CDR3 coding sequence is TGTGCCAGTACCTCCGAGGGCGGATCGGGGGCTAACTATGGCTACACCTTC. It yields the protein CASTSEGGSGANYGYTF. The full variable domain, rest sourced from reference TRBV19 and TRBJ1-2, is DGGITQSPKYLFRKEGQNVTLSCEQNLNHDAMYWYRQDPGQGLRLIYYSQIVNDFQKGDIAEGYSVSREKKESFPLTVTSAQKNPTAFYLCASTSEGGSGANYGYTFGSGTRLTVV.

This chain uses TRBV5-1 with TRBJ2-7; weak D call: TRBD1 (6 bases). The CDR3 consists of 13 residues. From germline, CDR1 is SGHRS and CDR2 YFSETQ. Trimming shortened V by 3 bases and J by 2 bases, and 9 bases separated the two germline ends. CDR3 DNA sequence: TGCGCCAGCAGCTCGGACAGAACCTACGAGCAGTACTTC. Residues: CASSSDRTYEQYF.

The chain links TRBV11-1 to TRBJ1-1; D remains unclear. Looked up from germline, CDR1 is SGHAT and CDR2 is FQDESV (reference sequence). The V end was cut by 2 bases, the J end by 1 base, with 8 bases between. The CDR3 length is 14 residues. CDR3 DNA: TGTGCCAGCAGCTTAACAGCTAAGAACACTGAAGCTTTCTTT. Translating gives CASSLTAKNTEAFF.

This clone was counted once. The chain is built from TRBV29-1 and TRBJ2-1; 7 bases line up with TRBD1. Germline trimming cut 8 bases from V and 7 bases from J; bases unmatched to any gene: 14. The V gene's germline CDR1 is SQVTM and CDR2 ANQGSEA. CDR3 length: 14 amino acids. The DNA of the CDR3 is TGCAGCACCCACAGCCCCGACAGGGCTAATGAGCAGTTCTTC. Translating gives CSTHSPDRANEQFF.

The chain carries TRBV2 and TRBJ2-5; 7 bases agree with TRBD1. CDR3 size: 14 residues. V dropped 7 bases and J dropped 1; count of bases not matched to a gene: 6. Germline V gene lookup returns CDR1 SNHLY and CDR2 FYNNEI. The CDR3 sequence is CASNKGTVQETQYF. The CDR3 region has the DNA TGTGCCAGCAACAAAGGGACAGTCCAAGAGACCCAGTACTTC.

The CDR3 region has the DNA TGTGCCAGCAGTGAAGTTCGACAGGCAGGCTACACCTTC. The encoded protein is CASSEVRQAGYTF. The gene calls are TRBV6-1 and TRBJ1-2; a possible D gene is TRBD1 (6 bases). Trimming removed 1 base from V and 8 bases from J, with 11 bases in between. Germline V gene lookup returns CDR1 MNHNS and CDR2 SASEGT. CDR3 length: 13 amino acids.

The V and J genes are TRBV7-8 and TRBJ2-2; D gene uncertain. V lost 1 base and J lost 7, with 7 bases in between. In germline, CDR1 is SGHVS, CDR2 FQNEAQ. CDR3 size: 13 residues. As DNA, the CDR3 is TGTGCCAGCAGCTTAGACATATTCGGGGAGCTGTTTTTT. Protein: CASSLDIFGELFF.

This rearrangement joins TRBV28 to TRBJ2-7; D unclear. The CDR3 is 14 amino acids. With 0 bases removed from V and 4 bases from J, the gap between germline ends came to 10 bases. CDR1 and CDR2 (germline): MDHEN, SYDVKM. CDR3 sequence: CASSLWASQYEQYF. The CDR3 nucleotides read TGTGCCAGCAGTTTATGGGCCAGTCAATACGAGCAGTACTTC.

The chain couples TRBV5-1 to TRBJ2-5; possibly TRBD1 for D (5 bases). V was cut by 2 bases and J by 3 bases, with 5 bases left in between. The CDR3 has 12 amino acids. Germline CDR1 reads SGHRS; CDR2 reads YFSETQ. The CDR3 coding sequence is TGCGCCAGCAGCTTAGGGGAAGAGACCCAGTACTTC. Protein sequence: CASSLGEETQYF.

V gene TRBV13 combines with J gene TRBJ1-1; D gene ambiguous. The V and J ends lost 6 bases and 7 bases respectively, with 12 bases between them. Germline-derived CDR1 and CDR2 are PRHDT and FYEKMQ (reference sequence). The CDR3 has 12 amino acids. The CDR3 nucleotides read TGTGCCAGCAGGTCGAGGAGGTTTGAAGCTTTCTTT. It is translated as CASRSRRFEAFF.

Turning to this clone: The junction shows a germline mismatch at one end, possibly a read error. The chain couples TRBV6-5 to TRBJ1-2; 9 bases match TRBD1. Germline CDR1 MNHEY, CDR2 SVGAGI. The CDR3 totals 15 residues. The CDR3 spells CASSDSTGGNYGYTF. The CDR3 DNA sequence: TGTGCCAGCAGTGACTCAACAGGGGGCAACTATGGCTACACCTTC.

This chain uses TRBV6-5 with TRBJ2-6, with D possibly being TRBD1 (5 bases). V shed 0 bases and J shed 2 bases, with 8 bases lying between them. Germline CDR1 MNHEY, CDR2 SVGAGI. This CDR3 comprises 16 residues. This CDR3 reads CASSYSIGAGANVLTF. The DNA of the CDR3 is TGTGCCAGCAGTTACTCAATAGGGGCTGGGGCCAACGTCCTGACTTTC.

The V gene is TRBV11-2, the J gene TRBJ2-7; possible D gene TRBD1, 6 bases. The CDR3 loop spans 15 amino acids. Trimming pared 1 base from V and 4 bases from J, leaving 14 bases between. The germline V gene has CDR1 SGHAT and CDR2 FQNNGV. Here the CDR3 reads CASSLGTANFYEQYF. Written as DNA, the CDR3 is TGTGCCAGCAGCTTAGGGACAGCCAATTTTTACGAGCAGTACTTC.

The V gene is TRBV6-5, the J gene TRBJ2-2; TRBD1 matches 9 bases. Germline CDR1 is MNHEY and CDR2 is SVGAGI. The CDR3 is made up of 15 amino acids. V gave up 4 bases and J gave up 10 bases; unmatched junction bases: 10. The DNA of the CDR3 is TGTGCCAGCAGTTCTTTAAACAGGGGGCGGGAGGAGCTGTTTTTT. This codes for CASSSLNRGREELFF.

The chain uses TRBV2 and TRBJ1-2; a possible D gene is TRBD1 (5 bases). There are 13 residues in the CDR3. V was clipped by 4 bases and J by 8 bases, with 14 bases between them. Germline CDR1 SNHLY, CDR2 FYNNEI. The chain's CDR3 is CASSGNGGGGYTF. Here the CDR3 DNA reads TGTGCCAGCAGTGGGAATGGGGGAGGCGGCTACACCTTC.